This T cell receptor (beta chain) was identified in a study of CD8 T cells in ankylosing spondylitis. Findings and limits, study-wide: Disease-linked clones reportedly showed significant enrichment in matched ankylosing spondylitis synovial fluid. Roughly eight highly homologous variants made up a TCR beta motif that seemed to typify ankylosing spondylitis blood.

MiXCR was run by TCRdb on the 5' RACE reads, yielding one entry per CDR3 protein. The profile shows around 890,000 distinct CDR3 sequences, 10% to 15% of them singletons. The germline V gene encodes CDR1 ENHRY and CDR2 SYGVKD. The CDR3 loop spans 17 amino acids. V dropped 1 base and J dropped 0 bases, with 16 bases sitting between them. This clonotype came up a few times. Its target is unknown. Source material: blood, either unsorted or a sorted T cell fraction (not recorded which). The chain uses TRBV10-3 and TRBJ2-7, with no clear D. This clonotype was obtained from a male donor with ankylosing spondylitis. The CDR3 DNA reads TGTGCCATCAGTGAGTTCTCTACCTCCCAGAACTCCTACGAGCAGTACTTC. Its protein product is CAISEFSTSQNSYEQYF.